The clone carrying this T cell receptor beta chain was seen more than once but under ten times. The antigen is unknown. This entry is derived from a study of response to subunit inactivated influenza vaccine. TCRdb fed the RT-PCR reads into MiXCR, producing one record per CDR3 protein. The top ten clones hold 11% of a sample with approximately 680,000 distinct CDR3 sequences, 15% to 17% of them seen once. Study-level points and caveats: Each seasonal influenza vaccination recruits few new T cells, the authors suggested.

J lost 7 bases, V lost 3 bases, and 6 bases had no gene match. CDR3 size: 14 residues. The clonotype was recovered from a man aged 45-65 years who received an inactivated influenza vaccine. Sequences were derived from PBMCs from blood, sampled about 12 days after vaccination. The chain combines TRBV12-3 or TRBV12-4 with TRBJ2-3; 8 bases align to TRBD1. For the CDR3, the DNA is TGTGCCAGCAGTTTGCGGCAGGGGGCCTATACGCAGTATTTT. This encodes CASSLRQGAYTQYF.